This T cell receptor beta chain was recovered during a study of Tregs in tolerant kidney transplant recipients. Study-wide results and limits: The most relevant donor-specific Treg TCRbeta repertoire apparently came from expansion with activated donor B cells. Nucleotide sequences could not be compared across some patients' samples due to primer changes. This study did not directly address biological reproducibility.

Note on this clone: Its antigen is as yet unknown.

The V gene's germline CDR1 is MDHEN and CDR2 SYDVKM. V lost 5 bases, J lost 4 bases, and 17 bases lay in between. There are 15 residues in the CDR3. Method: immunoSEQ multiplex PCR; TCRdb's copy keeps in-frame clones and lacks some. The repertoire consists of 50,000 to 80,000 clones, with roughly 98% occurring once and the leading ten covering 0.3% to 0.35%. This specimen consisted of Tregs from blood, obtained before the transplant. The chain uses TRBV28 and TRBJ1-2, with no clear D. The source is a human donor who received a combined kidney and bone marrow transplant. CDR3 residues: CASSPVPGRVYGYTF. CDR3 bases: TGTGCCAGCAGTCCTGTGCCCGGGAGAGTCTATGGCTACACCTTC.